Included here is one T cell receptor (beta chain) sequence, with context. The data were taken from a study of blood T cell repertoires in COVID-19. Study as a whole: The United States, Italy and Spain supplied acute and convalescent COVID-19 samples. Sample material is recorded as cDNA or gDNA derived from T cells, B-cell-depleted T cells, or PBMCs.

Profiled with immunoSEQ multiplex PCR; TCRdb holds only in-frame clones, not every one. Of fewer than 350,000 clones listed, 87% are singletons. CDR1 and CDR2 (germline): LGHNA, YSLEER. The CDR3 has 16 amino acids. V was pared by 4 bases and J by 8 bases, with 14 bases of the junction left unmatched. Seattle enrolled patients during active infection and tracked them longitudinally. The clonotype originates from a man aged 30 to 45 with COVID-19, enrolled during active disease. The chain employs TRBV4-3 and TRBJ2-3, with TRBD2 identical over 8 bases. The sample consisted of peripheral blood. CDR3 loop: CASSPGLEGAGGTQYF. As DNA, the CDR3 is TGCGCCAGCAGCCCGGGACTAGAGGGTGCAGGAGGTACGCAGTATTTT.